These 20 T cell receptor beta chains were sequenced from one sample in a study of cytomegalovirus exposure and HLA in healthy donors. PCR primers comprised 60 Vbeta and 13 Jbeta primers. Repertoires were generated with immunoSEQ multiplex PCR, while TCRdb's copy carries only in-frame clones and drops some. The table lists about 110,000 clones, about 80% of them singletons, with approximately 7.7% in the top ten. Sequencing was performed on PBMCs. Receptors were obtained from a woman in her forties or fifties in good health and CMV-seropositive.

The J gene is TRBJ2-7, the V gene TRBV11-3; 7 bases agree with TRBD1. Germline assignment: CDR1 SGHNT and CDR2 YENEEA. The CDR3 has 14 residues. The ends lost 4 bases at V and 5 bases at J; junction bases unmatched: 8. CDR3 in DNA: TGTGCCAGCAGCTCCCCGACAGGGCGCCACGAGCAGTACTTC. This encodes CASSSPTGRHEQYF.

The count of this clone is one. This rearrangement joins TRBV2 to TRBJ1-1, with 7 positions matching TRBD1. V lost 5 bases, J lost 4 bases, and 4 bases stayed unmatched. Germline V gives CDR1 SNHLY, CDR2 FYNNEI. The CDR3 is 13 amino acids. The CDR3 DNA reads as TGTGCCAGCAGTCTTAACAGGGGCACTGAAGCTTTCTTT. Translation gives CASSLNRGTEAFF.

The chain combines TRBV15 with TRBJ2-5; TRBD1 might be the D (6 bases). Germline values: CDR1 LNHNV, CDR2 YYDKDF (reference sequence). The length of the CDR3 is 13 residues. V gave up 2 bases and J gave up 4 bases, with 8 bases separating them. In DNA, the CDR3 is TGTGCCACCAGCAGACGGGACACAGAGACCCAGTACTTC. Residues: CATSRRDTETQYF.

In its sample, this clone was seen a few times. The rearrangement links TRBV19 to TRBJ2-2; 8 bases align to TRBD1. The germline V gene has CDR1 LNHDA and CDR2 SQIVND (reference sequence). The V and J ends lost 4 bases and 4 bases, in that order; junction bases with no gene match: 11. This CDR3 contains 17 residues. CDR3 coding DNA: TGTGCCAGTAGTAGCCCGGCGGGACAGGTGGTCACCGGGGAGCTGTTTTTT. Protein product: CASSSPAGQVVTGELFF.

V and J are TRBV7-2 and TRBJ2-5; maybe TRBD2 (6 bases). The DNA matches TRBJ2-7 better at its end, which makes the J call doubtful. The CDR3 runs to 14 residues. Germline assignment: CDR1 SGHTA and CDR2 FQGNSA. CDR3 amino acids: CASSRDFSSYEQYF. The CDR3 bases are TGTGCCAGCAGCAGGGACTTCAGCTCCTACGAGCAGTACTTC.

The CDR3 bases are TGTGCCAGCGGCGGGACAGGGGGCAACAATGAGCAGTTCTTC. It encodes CASGGTGGNNEQFF. The chain combines TRBV9 with TRBJ2-1; 12 nucleotides match TRBD1. Germline V gene sequence: CDR1 SGDLS, CDR2 YYNGEE. With 7 bases clipped from V and 5 bases from J, the junction kept 4 bases outside the gene matches. CDR3 length: 14 amino acids.

The chain links TRBV4-1 to TRBJ2-7, with 7 bases identical to TRBD1. The CDR3 sequence is 16 residues long. Germline V lookup: CDR1 MGHRA, CDR2 YSYEKL. Trimming removed 5 bases from V and 7 bases from J; junction bases left unmatched: 17. The CDR3 nucleotides read TGCGCCAGCAGCTCCTTACCGGGACAGACCCCGGAGGAGCAGTACTTC. Its protein product is CASSSLPGQTPEEQYF.

The rearrangement uses TRBV10-3 and TRBJ2-3; tentative D call: TRBD1 (6 bases). V shed 7 bases and J shed 4 bases, with 9 bases lying between them. CDR3 size: 12 residues. The germline V gene has CDR1 ENHRY and CDR2 SYGVKD. CDR3 protein: CAINGGADTQYF. CDR3 nucleotides: TGTGCCATCAATGGGGGCGCAGATACGCAGTATTTT.

In this sample, this clone turned up a few times. J is TRBJ2-7 and V is TRBV7-3; 10 nucleotides agree with TRBD1. CDR1 is SGHTA, CDR2 FQGTGA, per germline. The CDR3 extends over 13 amino acids. The V segment lost 8 bases and the J segment 1 base; nucleotides outside the gene matches: 2. In DNA, the CDR3 is TGTGCCAGCGGGACAGGGGTGTCCTACGAGCAGTACTTC. Amino acids: CASGTGVSYEQYF. Full variable domain (outside the CDR3, taken from reference TRBV7-3 and TRBJ2-7): GAGVSQTPSNKVTEKGKYVELRCDPISGHTALYWYRQSLGQGPEFLIYFQGTGAADDSGLPNDRFFAVRPEGSVSTLKIQRTERGDSAVYLCASGTGVSYEQYFGPGTRLTVT.

The rearrangement uses TRBV7-3 and TRBJ1-5; D perhaps matches TRBD1 (6 bases). Between the trimmed V and J ends, which lost 10 bases and 5 bases, there was a span of 15 bases. This CDR3 region has 13 residues. Germline CDR1 SGHTA, CDR2 FQGTGA. For the CDR3, the DNA is TGTGCCATGCACGCAGGGGATGATCAGCCCCAGCATTTT. Translation gives CAMHAGDDQPQHF.

DNA of the CDR3: TGTGCCATCCAGGGGGCAACTGAAAAACTGTTTTTT. Residues: CAIQGATEKLFF. J is TRBJ1-4 and V is TRBV19, with 8 bases aligning to TRBD1. CDR1 and CDR2 (germline): LNHDA, SQIVND (reference sequence). The CDR3 length is 12 residues. Germline trimming cut 10 bases from V and 7 bases from J; bases unmatched to any gene: 5.

This sequence joins TRBV7-2 and TRBJ1-6, with 12 bases aligning to TRBD1. CDR1 and CDR2 from the germline V gene are SGHTA and FQGNSA. The CDR3 is 15 amino acids. The ends lost 1 base at V and 9 bases at J; junction bases unmatched: 1. The CDR3, as DNA: TGTGCCAGCAGCTTAGGGGGACAGGGGGCTTCACCCCTCCACTTT. Encoded protein: CASSLGGQGASPLHF. Full variable domain (missing parts from reference TRBV7-2 and TRBJ1-6): GAGVSQSPSNKVTEKGKDVELRCDPISGHTALYWYRQSLGQGLEFLIYFQGNSAPDKSGLPSDRFSAERTGGSVSTLTIQRTQQEDSAVYLCASSLGGQGASPLHFGNGTRLTVT.

This chain uses TRBV27 with TRBJ2-3; perhaps TRBD1 as D (5 bases). This CDR3 is 15 amino acids long. Per the germline V gene, CDR1 is MNHEY and CDR2 is SMNVEV (reference sequence). The V gene lost 4 bases and the J gene lost 5 bases, with 16 bases spanning the gap. The CDR3 here is CASSSLGLQGDTQYF. Here the CDR3 DNA reads TGTGCCAGCAGTTCGCTGGGCCTCCAGGGAGATACGCAGTATTTT.

The chain recombines TRBV27 with TRBJ2-4, with 12 bases matching TRBD1. CDR1 and CDR2 from the germline V gene are MNHEY and SMNVEV (reference sequence). Unmatched junction bases numbered 6, after V lost 6 bases and J lost 3 bases. The CDR3 length is 16 residues. CDR3 in amino acids: CASSSGTGGFKNIQYF. The DNA of the CDR3 is TGTGCCAGCAGCTCCGGGACAGGGGGCTTCAAAAACATTCAGTACTTC.

The chain carries TRBV4-1 and TRBJ2-4; 8 bases fit TRBD2. V lost 4 bases to trimming and J lost 8 bases; unmatched junction nucleotides: 10. Germline V gene sequence: CDR1 MGHRA, CDR2 YSYEKL. The CDR3 is made up of 15 amino acids. The CDR3 protein is CASSPLVAAGDIQYF. CDR3 DNA sequence: TGCGCCAGCAGCCCGCTAGTGGCAGCGGGAGACATTCAGTACTTC.

The V call is TRBV15, the J call TRBJ2-7; 7 bases fit TRBD2. V lost 8 bases, J lost 6 bases, and 10 bases stayed unmatched. Germline V lookup: CDR1 LNHNV, CDR2 YYDKDF (reference sequence). The CDR3 spans 13 residues. CDR3 region: CATGGEAGSEQYF. CDR3 nucleotides: TGTGCCACCGGGGGGGAGGCAGGCAGCGAGCAGTACTTC. The full variable domain, in which reference TRBV15 and TRBJ2-7 provide the parts outside the CDR3, is DAMVIQNPRYQVTQFGKPVTLSCSQTLNHNVMYWYQQKSSQAPKLLFHYYDKDFNNEADTPDNFQSRRPNTSFCFLDIRSPGLGDTAMYLCATGGEAGSEQYFGPGTRLTVT.

The chain's CDR3 is CSVGEGNYGYTF. The CDR3 nucleotides read TGCAGCGTTGGGGAGGGTAACTATGGCTACACCTTC. The V and J genes are TRBV29-1 and TRBJ1-2; D gene ambiguous. CDR1 SQVTM and CDR2 ANQGSEA come from the germline V gene. CDR3 length equals 12 residues. V was shortened by 4 bases and J by 1 base, with 7 bases between the two germline ends. Together with reference TRBV29-1 and TRBJ1-2, the CDR3 gives the full variable domain: SAVISQKPSRDICQRGTSLTIQCQVDSQVTMMFWYRQQPGQSLTLIATANQGSEATYESGFVIDKFPISRPNLTFSTLTVSNMSPEDSSIYLCSVGEGNYGYTFGSGTRLTVV.

The chain couples TRBV18 to TRBJ1-3, with TRBD1 matching over 8 bases. V lost 3 bases to trimming and J lost 0 bases; unmatched junction nucleotides: 7. The CDR3 is made up of 17 amino acids. Germline V gene lookup returns CDR1 KGHSH and CDR2 LQKENI. In DNA, the CDR3 is TGTGCCAGCTCACCTAGACAGGGGACGAACTCTGGAAACACCATATATTTT. As protein: CASSPRQGTNSGNTIYF.

V and J are TRBV10-3 and TRBJ1-1, with D possibly being TRBD1 (6 bases). Germline V gene sequence: CDR1 ENHRY, CDR2 SYGVKD. The CDR3 is 12 residues long. V was clipped by 6 bases and J by 9 bases, with 14 bases between them. In DNA, the CDR3 is TGTGCCATCAGGACAACAGGGCTAAAAGCTTTCTTT. Its protein is CAIRTTGLKAFF.

J is TRBJ2-7 and V is TRBV6-5; D is unresolved. The germline V gene encodes CDR1 MNHEY and CDR2 SVGAGI. The V gene lost 4 bases and the J gene lost 2 bases, with 9 bases spanning the gap. The CDR3 consists of 13 residues. The CDR3 region is CASSLSPTYEQYF. Here the CDR3 DNA reads TGTGCCAGCAGTTTGAGCCCCACCTACGAGCAGTACTTC.